Sequencing of this TCR beta chain was carried out in a study of vaccination effects on CD4 cells after COVID-19. This table comes from immunoSEQ multiplex PCR, and its TCRdb copy is limited to in-frame clones, with some not included. The sample has around 25,000 clones; 60% to 80% are singletons. Before sequencing, viral peptide pools were used by the ViraFEST assay to expand antigen-specific CD4+ T cells. Following 10 days of culture, CD4+ T cells were isolated. Each person got two doses of an mRNA SARS-CoV-2 vaccine, BNT162b2 or mRNA-1273. This clone was observed once. Its antigen remains unidentified. The CDR3 sequence is 14 residues long. The V gene's germline CDR1 is MNHEY and CDR2 SVGAGI. V dropped 4 bases and J dropped 4 bases, with 13 bases sitting between them.

The gene calls are TRBV6-5 and TRBJ2-5, with D hard to call. The specimen comprised CD4+ T cells from PBMCs cultured with SARS-CoV-2 spike peptides, sampled after COVID-19 vaccination. The sequence was collected from a human donor who received a COVID-19 vaccine. Some clones in this sample may be carry-over from other donors' samples. This CDR3 is CASSSSSVVETQYF. CDR3 DNA sequence: TGTGCCAGCAGTTCGTCCAGTGTGGTAGAGACCCAGTACTTC.